The clone carrying this TCR beta chain was observed a single time. No antigen is known for it. This record belongs to a study of cytomegalovirus exposure and HLA in healthy donors. Study-wide findings and caveats: Most subjects' HLA-A and HLA-B alleles were reportedly predicted from TCR beta sequences. Many donors carried some public TCRs, although rarity characterized most TCR sequences.

PCR primers comprised 60 Vbeta and 13 Jbeta primers. Here immunoSEQ multiplex PCR was the method, and the copy in TCRdb shows in-frame clones only, minus some. Of about 190,000 clones detected, more than 60% appear once; the ten largest clones hold 2% to 2.5%. This TCR was sampled from a woman in her 30s in good health and CMV-seropositive. Source material: PBMCs.

The CDR3: CASSEGGGDGYTF. CDR3 nucleotides: TGTGCCAGCAGTGAGGGGGGAGGGGATGGCTACACCTTC. The V and J genes are TRBV25-1 and TRBJ1-2, with D possibly matching TRBD1 (5 bases). Germline values: CDR1 MGHDK, CDR2 SYGVNS. The CDR3 is 13 residues long. With 3 bases removed from V and 6 bases from J, the gap between germline ends came to 11 bases.